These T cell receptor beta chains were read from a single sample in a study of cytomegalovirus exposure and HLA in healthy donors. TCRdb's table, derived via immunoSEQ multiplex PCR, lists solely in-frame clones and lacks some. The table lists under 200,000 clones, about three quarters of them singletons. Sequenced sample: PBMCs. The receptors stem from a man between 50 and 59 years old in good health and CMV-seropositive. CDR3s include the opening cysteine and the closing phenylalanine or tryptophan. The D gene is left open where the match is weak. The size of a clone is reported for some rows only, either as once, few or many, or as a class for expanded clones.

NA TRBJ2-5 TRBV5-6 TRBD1 CASSWGTGSPQETQYF TGTGCCAGCAGCTGGGGGACAGGGTCCCCTCAAGAGACCCAGTACTTC
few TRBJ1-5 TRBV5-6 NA CASSLGVQPQHF TGTGCCAGCAGCTTGGGAGTTCAGCCCCAGCATTTT
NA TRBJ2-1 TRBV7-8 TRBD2 CASSSPDSTARSGGAFNEQFF TGTGCCAGCAGCTCCCCAGACTCGACAGCCAGAAGCGGGGGGGCTTTCAATGAGCAGTTCTTC
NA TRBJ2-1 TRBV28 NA CASRLGQYNEQFF TGTGCCAGTCGGCTAGGACAGTACAATGAGCAGTTCTTC
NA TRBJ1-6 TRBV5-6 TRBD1 CASSPETGGSSPLHF TGTGCCAGCAGCCCTGAGACAGGGGGAAGTTCACCCCTCCACTTT
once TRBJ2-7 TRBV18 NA CASSHGYEQYF TGTGCCAGCAGCCACGGCTACGAGCAGTACTTC
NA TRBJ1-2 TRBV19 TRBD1 CASSRGQLLGGYTF TGTGCCAGTAGTAGGGGACAGCTGCTGGGGGGCTACACCTTC
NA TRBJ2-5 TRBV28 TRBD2 CASSIGTRRGETQYF TGTGCCAGCAGTATCGGGACTAGAAGGGGAGAGACCCAGTACTTC
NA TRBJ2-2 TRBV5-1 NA CASSFKEDTGELFF TGCGCCAGCAGCTTTAAGGAGGACACCGGGGAGCTGTTTTTT
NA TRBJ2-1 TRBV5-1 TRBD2 CASSLIAGGLYNEQFF TGCGCCAGCAGCTTAATAGCGGGGGGGTTGTACAATGAGCAGTTCTTC
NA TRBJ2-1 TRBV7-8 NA CASSLTSRSSYNEQFF TGTGCCAGCAGCTTAACGTCCCGGAGCTCCTACAATGAGCAGTTCTTC
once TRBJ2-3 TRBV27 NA CASSPGQPNEFSTNTQYF TGTGCCAGCAGTCCAGGACAGCCGAATGAATTCAGCACAAATACGCAGTATTTT
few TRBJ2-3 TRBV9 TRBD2 CASSLSGLAGADTQYF TGTGCCAGCAGCCTCAGCGGACTAGCGGGTGCAGATACGCAGTATTTT
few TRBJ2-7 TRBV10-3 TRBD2 CAILRGDPLFSYEQYF TGTGCCATCCTCCGGGGGGATCCTTTATTCTCCTACGAGCAGTACTTC
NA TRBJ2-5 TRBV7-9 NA CASSLAWGDQETQYF TGTGCCAGCAGCTTAGCATGGGGGGACCAAGAGACCCAGTACTTC
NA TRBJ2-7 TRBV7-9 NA CASSLATAGAENYEQYF TGTGCCAGCAGCTTAGCGACCGCAGGGGCGGAAAACTACGAGCAGTACTTC
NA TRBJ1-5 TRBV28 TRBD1 CASSFGTDSNQPQHF TGTGCCAGCAGTTTTGGGACAGATAGCAATCAGCCCCAGCATTTT
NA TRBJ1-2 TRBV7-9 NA CASSSKTSDYGYTF TGTGCCAGCAGCTCAAAAACAAGCGACTATGGCTACACCTTC
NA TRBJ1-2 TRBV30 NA CASWTVNYGYTF TGTGCCTCTTGGACAGTTAACTATGGCTACACCTTC
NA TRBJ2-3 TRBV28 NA CASSDTVLRTDTQYF TGTGCCAGCAGTGACACAGTCCTCCGCACAGATACGCAGTATTTT
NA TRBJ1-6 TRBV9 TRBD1 CASTRDSPNNSPLHF TGTGCCAGCACCCGGGACAGTCCAAATAATTCACCCCTCCACTTT
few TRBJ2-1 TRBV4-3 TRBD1 CASSQGDRGDEQFF TGCGCCAGCAGCCAAGGGGACAGGGGTGATGAGCAGTTCTTC
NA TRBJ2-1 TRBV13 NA CASSSPRGEEQFF TGTGCCAGCAGCTCACCCCGCGGGGAAGAGCAGTTCTTC
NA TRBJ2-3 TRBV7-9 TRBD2 CASSPGTTTDTQYF TGTGCCAGCAGCCCAGGGACTACCACAGATACGCAGTATTTT
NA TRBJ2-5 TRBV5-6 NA CASSPDSQETQYF TGTGCCAGCAGCCCGGACAGTCAAGAGACCCAGTACTTC
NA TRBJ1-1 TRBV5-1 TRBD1 CASSQGPRQGNTEAFF TGCGCCAGCAGCCAAGGTCCGAGACAGGGAAACACTGAAGCTTTCTTT
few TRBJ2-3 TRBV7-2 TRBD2 CASDRTSGGHRGGTDTQYF TGTGCCAGCGACCGGACTAGCGGGGGGCATCGGGGTGGCACAGATACGCAGTATTTT
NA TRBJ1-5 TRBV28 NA CASSLAGTGSNQPQHF TGTGCCAGCAGTTTAGCGGGGACGGGGAGCAATCAGCCCCAGCATTTT
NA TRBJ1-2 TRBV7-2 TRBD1 CASSRDRDYGYTF TGTGCCAGCAGCCGAGACAGGGACTATGGCTACACCTTC
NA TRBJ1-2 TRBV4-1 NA CASSQVHGSEWGYTF TGCGCCAGCAGCCAAGTACACGGCAGCGAATGGGGCTACACCTTC
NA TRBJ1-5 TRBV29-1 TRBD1 CSVGTGGEGNQPQHF TGCAGCGTCGGGACAGGGGGCGAGGGCAATCAGCCCCAGCATTTT
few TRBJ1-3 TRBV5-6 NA CASIFRGPSSGNTIYF TGTGCCAGCATTTTTCGAGGGCCGAGCTCTGGAAACACCATATATTTT
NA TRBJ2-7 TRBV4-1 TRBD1 CASSQVPGQGAYEQYF TGCGCCAGCAGCCAGGTCCCGGGACAGGGGGCCTACGAGCAGTACTTC
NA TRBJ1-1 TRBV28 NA CASSLIRSGGNTEAFF TGTGCCAGCAGTTTAATACGGTCCGGGGGGAACACTGAAGCTTTCTTT
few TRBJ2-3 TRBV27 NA CASSAHPADTQYF TGTGCCAGCAGTGCCCATCCGGCAGATACGCAGTATTTT
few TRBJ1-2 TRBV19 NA CASSIQRSDYGYTF TGTGCCAGTAGTATACAGAGGTCTGACTATGGCTACACCTTC
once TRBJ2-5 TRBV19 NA CASSEPGQQETQYF TGTGCCAGTAGTGAACCGGGACAACAAGAGACCCAGTACTTC